The 12 T cell receptor beta chains below all came from one sample that was sequenced in a study of T cells in Graves' hyperthyroidism and ophthalmopathy (dated by TCRdb to between 2019 and 2020). To prepare the library, multiplex PCR was applied. Sequencing was performed on an Illumina HiSeq 2000. The TCR beta CDR3 regions were amplified from the RNA transcripts. A first-round RT-PCR of the TCR CDR3 used the HTBI primer set with the Qiagen OneStep RT-PCR kit. In-frame beta chains were kept once TCRdb had trimmed the public reads at Q25 with fastp and called clones with MiXCR. Each CDR3 protein gets just one entry, which takes the most common genes and DNA from the rows behind it. This sample lists about 640,000 distinct CDR3 sequences; under 25% were detected once. The ten largest clones capture over 30% of the sample. The source material was blood. Receptors originate from a man under 40 with Graves' ophthalmopathy.

This clonotype was detected a few times. V is TRBV12-3 or TRBV12-4 and J is TRBJ1-5; 7 bases agree with TRBD1. With V trimmed by 3 bases and J by 6 bases, 8 bases remained unmatched. CDR3 length equals 15 residues. The CDR3 DNA is TGTGCCAGCAGTTTTAGTCAGGGGGTAGCTCAGCCCCAGCATTTT. Translated: CASSFSQGVAQPQHF.

This clonotype has at least ten counts. The genes are TRBV5-1 and TRBJ2-1; D is perhaps TRBD1 (5 bases). Trimming shortened V by 1 base and J by 0 bases, and 8 bases separated the two germline ends. This CDR3 has 15 amino acids. CDR1 SGHRS and CDR2 YFSETQ come from the germline V gene. In DNA form, the CDR3 reads TGCGCCAGCAGCTTGATACAGGACTCCTACAATGAGCAGTTCTTC. It is translated as CASSLIQDSYNEQFF.

This clonotype was seen repeatedly, ten times or more. Compared with germline, one end of the junction differs, possibly owing to a read error. The chain couples TRBV5-1 to TRBJ2-1; D possibly corresponds to TRBD1 (6 bases). CDR3 length: 13 residues. Per the germline V gene, CDR1 is SGHRS and CDR2 is YFSETQ. The CDR3 nucleotides are TGCGCCAGCAGGGGGGCAGGCTACAATGAGCAATTCTTC. This sequence encodes CASRGAGYNEQFF.

Only a few counts were recorded for this clonotype. In DNA form, the CDR3 reads TGTGCCAGCAGTTACACGGTCGGTGAGCAGTTCTTC. Translated: CASSYTVGEQFF. The chain joins TRBV5-6 to TRBJ2-1, with D unresolved. The CDR3 is made up of 12 amino acids. The germline V and J ends were trimmed by 5 bases and 9 bases, with 12 bases remaining between them. The germline CDR1 and CDR2 sequences are SGHDT and YYEEEE.

This chain uses TRBV12-3 or TRBV12-4 with TRBJ2-2; TRBD1 aligns across 8 bases. The CDR3 is 16 residues long. V shed 6 bases and J 3 bases; nucleotides not matched to a gene: 9. The CDR3: CASRPQGAPYTGELFF. In DNA form, the CDR3 reads TGTGCCAGCAGGCCTCAGGGGGCGCCGTACACCGGGGAGCTGTTTTTT.

The J gene is TRBJ1-5, the V gene TRBV19; D unresolved. V lost 3 bases, J lost 0 bases, and 9 bases lay in between. The CDR3 length is 15 residues. Germline-derived CDR1 and CDR2 are LNHDA and SQIVND (reference sequence). The CDR3 spells CASSIQRTSNQPQHF. The CDR3 DNA sequence: TGTGCCAGTAGTATTCAGCGGACTAGCAATCAGCCCCAGCATTTT.

This clonotype was seen a few times. The chain is built from TRBV5-5 and TRBJ2-7; D is perhaps TRBD2 (6 bases). The CDR3 runs 15 residues. Germline CDR1 is SGHKS and CDR2 is YYEKEE (reference sequence). The germline V and J ends were trimmed by 5 bases and 3 bases, with 18 bases remaining between them. The CDR3 DNA sequence: TGTGCCAGCAGTTTAACCTCAGGGACTGTCTACGAGCAGTACTTC. Amino acid sequence: CASSLTSGTVYEQYF.

There are a few counts of this clonotype. The genes are TRBV20-1 and TRBJ2-2, with D perhaps matching TRBD1 (6 bases). The germline V and J ends were trimmed by 5 bases and 4 bases, with 20 bases remaining between them. Germline lookup yields CDR1 DFQATT and CDR2 SNEGSKA (reference sequence). This CDR3 comprises 16 residues. CDR3 sequence reads: CSAPSLERGGTGELFF. CDR3 nucleotides: TGCAGTGCTCCTTCACTAGAAAGAGGGGGCACCGGGGAGCTGTTTTTT.

The chain couples TRBV28 to TRBJ1-5, with 9 bases matching TRBD1. The V gene's germline CDR1 is MDHEN and CDR2 SYDVKM. Trimming removed 7 bases from V and 7 bases from J; junction bases left unmatched: 11. CDR3 length: 15 amino acids. CDR3 coding DNA: TGTGCCAGCAAAAAACAGGGGGCGCTGGGGCAGCCCCAGCATTTT. Its translation is CASKKQGALGQPQHF.

This clonotype was seen a handful of times. The V call is TRBV27, the J call TRBJ2-7; 11 bases match TRBD2. The CDR3 runs 15 residues. Germline CDR1 is MNHEY and CDR2 is SMNVEV (reference sequence). V was pared by 8 bases and J by 2 bases, with 8 bases of the junction left unmatched. CDR3 coding DNA: TGTGCCAGCTGTCGACTAGCGGGAACCACCTACGAGCAGTACTTC. It specifies CASCRLAGTTYEQYF.

The chain links TRBV19 to TRBJ2-7; TRBD2 might be the D (5 bases). Trimming shortened V by 3 bases and J by 6 bases, and 18 bases separated the two germline ends. The CDR3 consists of 15 residues. Germline V lookup: CDR1 LNHDA, CDR2 SQIVND (reference sequence). CDR3 region: CASSMMGPSGGEQYF. The CDR3 DNA is TGTGCCAGTAGTATGATGGGCCCTTCCGGAGGCGAGCAGTACTTC.

This clonotype was seen just once. A read error may be the cause here, since a much bigger clone is one base away. V and J are TRBV7-2 and TRBJ2-7; D possibly corresponds to TRBD1 (6 bases). Germline CDR1 SGHTA, CDR2 FQGNSA. CDR3 length equals 14 residues. The chain's CDR3 is CAGSYSTGAYEQYF. As DNA, the CDR3 is TGTGCCGGCAGCTATTCGACAGGCGCCTACGAGCAGTACTTC. Using reference TRBV7-2 and TRBJ2-7 for the parts outside the CDR3, the full variable domain is GAGVSQSPSNKVTEKGKDVELRCDPISGHTALYWYRQSLGQGLEFLIYFQGNSAPDKSGLPSDRFSAERTGGSVSTLTIQRTQQEDSAVYLCAGSYSTGAYEQYFGPGTRLTVT.